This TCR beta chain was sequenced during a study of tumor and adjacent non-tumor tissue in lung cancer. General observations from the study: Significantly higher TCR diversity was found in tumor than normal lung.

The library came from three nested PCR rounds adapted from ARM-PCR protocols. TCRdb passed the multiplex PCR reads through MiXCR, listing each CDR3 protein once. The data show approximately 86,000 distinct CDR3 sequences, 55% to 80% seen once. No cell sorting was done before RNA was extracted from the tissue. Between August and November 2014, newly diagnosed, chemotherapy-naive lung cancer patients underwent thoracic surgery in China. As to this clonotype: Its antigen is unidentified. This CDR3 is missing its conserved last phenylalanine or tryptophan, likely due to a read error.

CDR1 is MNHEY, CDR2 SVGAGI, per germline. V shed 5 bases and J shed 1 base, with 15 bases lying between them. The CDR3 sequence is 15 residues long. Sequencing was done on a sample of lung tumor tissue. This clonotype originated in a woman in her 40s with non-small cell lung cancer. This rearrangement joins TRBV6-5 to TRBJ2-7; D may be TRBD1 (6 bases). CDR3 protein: CASSGAGDVSYEQYL. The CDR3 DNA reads TGTGCCAGCAGTGGGGCAGGGGACGTATCCTACGAGCAGTACTTA.